A single sample gave rise to the 7 T cell receptor beta chains below, sequenced in a study of blood T cells in healthy people across ages. Together with a sample-barcoded 5' primer, a J-beta primer mix was included in a second PCR lasting roughly 6 to 12 cycles. TCRdb re-derived calls from the 5' RACE reads in MiXCR, one entry per CDR3 protein. This sample has 700,000 to 950,000 distinct CDR3 sequences, with more than 45% found just once. Sample: blood. The receptors here all came from a man aged 25 to 45 in good health.

This clonotype has just a few counts. The gene calls are TRBV6-4 and TRBJ2-5; D possibly corresponds to TRBD2 (6 bases). Trimming took off 5 bases at V and 2 bases at J, with 18 bases between the two ends. Per germline, CDR1 MRHNA and CDR2 SNTAGT. This CDR3 region has 16 residues. The CDR3 region is CASSLNERAPQETQYF. DNA of the CDR3: TGTGCCAGCAGTCTCAACGAGCGGGCCCCTCAAGAGACCCAGTACTTC.

This rearrangement joins TRBV6-2 or TRBV6-3 to TRBJ2-1, with no clear D. Germline V gene lookup returns CDR1 MNHEY and CDR2 SVGEGT. The V end was cut by 8 bases, the J end by 0 bases, with 17 bases between. This CDR3 has 16 amino acids. CDR3 residues: CASYSRRISSYNEQFF. CDR3 nucleotides: TGTGCCAGCTACTCCCGACGAATCAGCTCCTACAATGAGCAGTTCTTC.

There are a few counts of this clonotype. The chain has TRBV27 and TRBJ2-4; a weak D match, TRBD1 (5 bases). Germline CDR1 reads MNHEY; CDR2 reads SMNVEV (reference sequence). This CDR3 contains 17 residues. The germline V and J ends were trimmed by 6 bases and 2 bases, with 20 bases remaining between them. The CDR3 loop is CASSPLSFQGPKNIQYF. The CDR3 DNA reads TGTGCCAGCAGCCCTCTATCCTTTCAGGGCCCCAAAAACATTCAGTACTTC.

In its sample, this clonotype was seen a few times. The V call is TRBV5-1, the J call TRBJ1-5; the D is unclear. CDR3 length: 14 amino acids. V lost 2 bases to trimming and J lost 7 bases, with 13 bases between them. Germline CDR1 is SGHRS and CDR2 is YFSETQ. CDR3 loop: CASSLADFGQPQHF. CDR3 DNA sequence: TGCGCCAGCAGCTTAGCGGACTTTGGCCAGCCCCAGCATTTT.

V gene TRBV14 combines with J gene TRBJ1-6; no firm D call. Germline V gene lookup returns CDR1 SGHDN and CDR2 FVKESK. CDR3 length equals 15 residues. Trimming cost V 6 bases and J 7 bases, with 16 bases left between them. Written as DNA, the CDR3 is TGTGCCAGCAGTCGAACCGGCGATCAGAATTCACCCCTCCACTTT. Amino acid sequence: CASSRTGDQNSPLHF.

This clonotype has more than one count but fewer than ten. This chain connects TRBV4-2 to TRBJ2-7, with D uncertain. Per germline, CDR1 LGHNA and CDR2 YNFKEQ. V lost 0 bases and J 4 bases, leaving 4 bases between the germline ends. This CDR3 has 12 amino acids. The CDR3 nucleotides are TGTGCCAGCAGCCAAGAGCGGTACGAGCAGTACTTC. Encoded protein: CASSQERYEQYF.

The rearrangement uses TRBV29-1 and TRBJ2-1; 9 nucleotides match TRBD2. The ends lost 3 bases at V and 9 bases at J; junction bases unmatched: 15. CDR3 length: 16 amino acids. Germline CDR1 and CDR2: SQVTM and ANQGSEA. The CDR3 bases are TGCAGCGTTGAGTTGGGGCGGGGGGGTATCTTGACTGAGCAGTTCTTC. It yields the protein CSVELGRGGILTEQFF.